The 29 T cell receptor beta chains listed next were all sequenced from one sample in a study of blood T cell repertoires in COVID-19. Clones were read by immunoSEQ multiplex PCR, and TCRdb kept only the in-frame ones, dropping some. This sample has around 260,000 clones; roughly 88% occur once, and the top ten carry 3%. The sequencing input was peripheral blood. The receptors here all came from a woman in her thirties with active or convalescent COVID-19.

This clone was observed a single time. CDR3 nucleotides: TGTGCCTGGAGTTTGAAAGGGGTGCCCTATGGCTACACCTTC. Translation gives CAWSLKGVPYGYTF. The chain uses TRBV30 and TRBJ1-2; D perhaps matches TRBD1 (5 bases). This CDR3 contains 14 residues. Germline CDR1 GTSNPN, CDR2 SVGIG (reference sequence). Between the trimmed V and J ends, which lost 2 bases and 4 bases, there was a span of 14 bases.

The gene calls are TRBV6-5 and TRBJ1-4, with TRBD1 as a possible D gene (5 bases). The length of the CDR3 is 14 residues. From germline, CDR1 is MNHEY and CDR2 SVGAGI. V was shortened by 0 bases and J by 8 bases, with 10 bases between the two germline ends. For the CDR3, the DNA is TGTGCCAGCAGTTACTCAGGGGCCGGGGAAAAACTGTTTTTT. Translated: CASSYSGAGEKLFF.

The chain's CDR3 is CATSTAGGYEAFF. Written as DNA, the CDR3 is TGTGCCACCAGCACCGCGGGGGGTTATGAAGCTTTCTTT. J is TRBJ1-1 and V is TRBV15; D might be TRBD1 (5 bases). Germline V gene sequence: CDR1 LNHNV, CDR2 YYDKDF (reference sequence). V gave up 4 bases and J gave up 7 bases, with 13 bases separating them. This CDR3 comprises 13 residues.

The chain employs TRBV5-5 and TRBJ1-2, with 9 bases fitting TRBD1. From germline, CDR1 is SGHKS and CDR2 YYEKEE (reference sequence). This CDR3 contains 15 residues. The trim removed 0 bases at V and 2 bases at J, leaving 2 bases unmatched. CDR3: CASSLAGTGNYGYTF. The CDR3 nucleotides are TGTGCCAGCAGCTTGGCCGGGACAGGGAACTATGGCTACACCTTC.

This clone came up once. This chain uses TRBV24-1 with TRBJ2-3; D possibly corresponds to TRBD2 (6 bases). Trimming shortened V by 3 bases and J by 6 bases, and 21 bases separated the two germline ends. Germline-derived CDR1 and CDR2 are KGHDR and SFDVKD. The CDR3 is made up of 17 amino acids. The CDR3 sequence is CATSDPRSGGGTDTQYF. In DNA, the CDR3 is TGTGCCACCAGTGATCCCCGAAGCGGAGGCGGGACGGATACGCAGTATTTT.

This chain links TRBV5-6 with TRBJ1-6; 8 bases fit TRBD1. Trimming cost V 4 bases and J 2 bases; bases outside gene matches: 8. CDR3 size: 17 residues. CDR1 SGHDT and CDR2 YYEEEE come from the germline V gene. The CDR3 DNA reads TGTGCCAGCAGCAGTGAACAGGGGGGGGCCTATAATTCACCCCTCCACTTT. This gives the protein CASSSEQGGAYNSPLHF. The full variable domain, with the rest looked up from reference TRBV5-6 and TRBJ1-6, is DAGVTQSPTHLIKTRGQQVTLRCSPKSGHDTVSWYQQALGQGPQFIFQYYEEEERQRGNFPDRFSGHQFPNYSSELNVNALLLGDSALYLCASSSEQGGAYNSPLHFGNGTRLTVT.

The rearrangement uses TRBV30 and TRBJ1-2, with D perhaps TRBD1 (5 bases). The V end was cut by 0 bases, the J end by 9 bases, with 11 bases between. The germline gives CDR1 GTSNPN, CDR2 SVGIG (reference sequence). The CDR3 is made up of 12 amino acids. The CDR3 here is CAWSVKTASYTF. CDR3 DNA sequence: TGTGCCTGGAGTGTAAAGACAGCAAGCTACACCTTC.

The chain carries TRBV11-1 and TRBJ2-3, with D tentatively TRBD2 (6 bases). Germline assignment: CDR1 SGHAT and CDR2 FQDESV (reference sequence). There are 12 residues in the CDR3. Trimming shortened V by 8 bases and J by 2 bases, and 8 bases separated the two germline ends. CDR3 in amino acids: CASARDTDTQYF. Here the CDR3 DNA reads TGTGCCAGCGCGCGGGACACAGATACGCAGTATTTT.

J is TRBJ2-7 and V is TRBV15; D might be TRBD1 (7 bases). Germline V CDR1 and CDR2: LNHNV, YYDKDF (reference sequence). CDR3 length: 16 residues. V lost 0 bases to trimming and J lost 2 bases, with 14 bases between them. The CDR3 bases are TGTGCCACCAGCAGAGATGCTGCAGGGGGGACCTACGAGCAGTACTTC. Amino acids: CATSRDAAGGTYEQYF.

This clone was picked up one time. The rearrangement uses TRBV6-1 and TRBJ2-5; D perhaps matches TRBD2 (5 bases). Germline-derived CDR1 and CDR2 are MNHNS and SASEGT. The CDR3 covers 13 residues. V lost 1 base and J 12 bases, leaving 15 bases between the germline ends. CDR3 DNA: TGTGCCAGCAGTGAAGTTGGCGGGCCGCATGAGTACTTC. Its protein is CASSEVGGPHEYF.

The chain uses TRBV14 and TRBJ1-6; a weak D match, TRBD1 (6 bases). V was shortened by 6 bases and J by 9 bases, with 12 bases between the two germline ends. Per germline, CDR1 SGHDN and CDR2 FVKESK. The CDR3 has 13 residues. CDR3 coding DNA: TGTGCCAGCAGGCTCTACAGGGCTTCACCCCTCCACTTT. Translation gives CASRLYRASPLHF.

The rearrangement joins TRBV14 to TRBJ2-3; TRBD2 aligns across 9 bases. Germline CDR1 and CDR2: SGHDN and FVKESK. The ends lost 2 bases at V and 3 bases at J; junction bases unmatched: 3. The CDR3 has 15 amino acids. The CDR3: CASSQRTSATDTQYF. CDR3 bases: TGTGCCAGCAGCCAAAGGACTAGCGCGACAGATACGCAGTATTTT. The full variable domain, its missing parts supplied by reference TRBV14 and TRBJ2-3, is EAGVTQFPSHSVIEKGQTVTLRCDPISGHDNLYWYRRVMGKEIKFLLHFVKESKQDESGMPNNRFLAERTGGTYSTLKVQPAELEDSGVYFCASSQRTSATDTQYFGPGTRLTVL.

In DNA, the CDR3 is TGTGCCAGCAGCCAAGAATACAGGGAGAATGATGGCTACACCTTC. It encodes CASSQEYRENDGYTF. The chain carries TRBV3-1 (or the pseudogene TRBV3-2) and TRBJ1-2; weak D call: TRBD1 (6 bases). Germline lookup yields CDR1 LGHDT and CDR2 YNNKEL (reference sequence). The CDR3 loop spans 15 amino acids. V lost 0 bases and J lost 6, with 14 bases in between.

The chain employs TRBV7-9 and TRBJ1-2, with D unclear. With 5 bases removed from V and 6 bases from J, the gap between germline ends came to 16 bases. In germline, CDR1 is SEHNR, CDR2 FQNEAQ (reference sequence). The CDR3 is 14 amino acids. The chain's CDR3 is CASSTVTQLHGYTF. The DNA of the CDR3 is TGTGCCAGCAGCACTGTGACTCAATTGCATGGCTACACCTTC.

J is TRBJ2-1 and V is TRBV3-1 (or the pseudogene TRBV3-2); a weak D match, TRBD1 (6 bases). Germline V gene sequence: CDR1 LGHDT, CDR2 YNNKEL (reference sequence). V was clipped by 1 base and J by 4 bases, with 11 bases between them. The CDR3 runs to 15 residues. The CDR3 here is CASSQGRQEYNEQFF. The DNA of the CDR3 is TGTGCCAGCAGCCAAGGTCGACAGGAATACAATGAGCAGTTCTTC.

The V and J genes are TRBV29-1 and TRBJ1-2, with D possibly being TRBD1 (5 bases). The germline V gene has CDR1 SQVTM and CDR2 ANQGSEA. The CDR3 contains 11 residues. V shed 2 bases and J shed 7 bases, with 8 bases lying between them. CDR3: CSVEQGTGYTF. CDR3 DNA sequence: TGCAGCGTTGAACAGGGTACTGGCTACACCTTC.

V usage is TRBV6-2 or TRBV6-3 and J usage is TRBJ2-2; TRBD1 is a possible D gene (6 bases). V was clipped by 2 bases and J by 13 bases, with 11 bases between them. This CDR3 has 12 amino acids. CDR1 is MNHEY and CDR2 is SVGEGT in the germline V gene. CDR3 DNA sequence: TGTGCCAGCAGTTACAACCCCAGGGGGCTGTTTTTT. Translated, it gives CASSYNPRGLFF.

The chain combines TRBV19 with TRBJ2-3, with 10 bases that match TRBD2. The germline V gene encodes CDR1 LNHDA and CDR2 SQIVND (reference sequence). Trimming took 3 bases from V and 2 from J; bases not matched to a gene: 14. This CDR3 spans 19 amino acids. CDR3 protein: CASSIELAGTDQFTDTQYF. DNA of the CDR3: TGTGCCAGTAGTATCGAACTAGCGGGGACTGATCAGTTCACAGATACGCAGTATTTT.

This chain connects TRBV7-6 to TRBJ1-2; a possible D gene is TRBD1 (5 bases). Germline V gives CDR1 SGHVS, CDR2 FNYEAQ. V was cut by 2 bases and J by 10 bases, with 29 bases left in between. The length of the CDR3 is 18 residues. Here the CDR3 reads CASSLLLTQVAGLLPYTF. DNA for the CDR3: TGTGCCAGCAGCTTACTCCTCACTCAGGTCGCGGGGCTCCTTCCCTACACCTTC.

The rearrangement links TRBV2 to TRBJ1-2; 9 nucleotides match TRBD1. Unmatched junction bases numbered 6, after V lost 8 bases and J lost 2 bases. This CDR3 has 14 residues. Germline V gene lookup returns CDR1 SNHLY and CDR2 FYNNEI. The CDR3 DNA sequence: TGTGCCAGCCAAGGGGGACAGGGAAACTATGGCTACACCTTC. This codes for CASQGGQGNYGYTF.

J is TRBJ1-1 and V is TRBV18; 12 positions agree with TRBD1. Trimming took 2 bases from V and 5 from J; bases not matched to a gene: 18. CDR1 is KGHSH, CDR2 LQKENI, per germline. There are 20 residues in the CDR3. The CDR3 here is CASSPGGARVGQGARTEAFF. Written as DNA, the CDR3 is TGTGCCAGCTCACCAGGAGGGGCCCGCGTGGGACAGGGGGCGAGGACTGAAGCTTTCTTT.

The chain uses TRBV4-3 and TRBJ1-2; 7 positions match TRBD1. The CDR3 is 15 residues long. The ends lost 5 bases at V and 8 bases at J; junction bases unmatched: 14. Germline CDR1 LGHNA, CDR2 YSLEER. CDR3 DNA sequence: TGCGCCAGCAGCGTCGGGGGACAGCCCCTCGGGGGCTACACCTTC. Residues: CASSVGGQPLGGYTF.

J is TRBJ2-1 and V is TRBV19; the D gene is possibly TRBD2 (5 bases). Germline-derived CDR1 and CDR2 are LNHDA and SQIVND (reference sequence). The CDR3 loop spans 14 amino acids. V was clipped by 0 bases and J by 8 bases, with 11 bases between them. Written as DNA, the CDR3 is TGTGCCAGTAGTATAGATCGGGGTGGGGATGAGCAGTTCTTC. It is translated as CASSIDRGGDEQFF.

This sequence joins TRBV6-1 and TRBJ2-7; 7 bases fit TRBD2. The CDR3 contains 14 residues. The junction had 9 bases not matched to a gene; V was cut back by 3 bases and J by 7 bases. CDR1 is MNHNS and CDR2 is SASEGT in the germline V gene. This CDR3 is CASSESGGSLEQYF. CDR3 bases: TGTGCCAGCAGTGAGTCGGGGGGTAGCCTGGAGCAGTACTTC.

The chain uses TRBV7-3 and TRBJ2-1; 10 bases fit TRBD2. This CDR3 is 15 amino acids long. Germline CDR1 and CDR2: SGHTA and FQGTGA. Trimming cost V 5 bases and J 6 bases; bases outside gene matches: 7. The CDR3 DNA sequence: TGTGCCAGCAGCCCAGCGGGGGGGCCGGGCAATGAGCAGTTCTTC. This gives the protein CASSPAGGPGNEQFF.

V gene TRBV6-2 or TRBV6-3 combines with J gene TRBJ2-5; TRBD2 agrees at 9 bases. The germline CDR1 and CDR2 sequences are MNHEY and SVGEGT. The V and J ends lost 0 bases and 5 bases, in that order; junction bases with no gene match: 16. The CDR3 has 19 amino acids. Here the CDR3 reads CASSYSSLIAGAEEETQYF. The CDR3 DNA reads as TGTGCCAGCAGTTACTCTTCCCTAATAGCGGGGGCCGAAGAGGAGACCCAGTACTTC.

The chain is built from TRBV7-9 and TRBJ2-3; D possibly corresponds to TRBD2 (6 bases). CDR1 is SEHNR, CDR2 FQNEAQ, per germline (reference sequence). The CDR3 has 15 residues. V dropped 5 bases and J dropped 0 bases, with 12 bases sitting between them. The CDR3 bases are TGTGCCAGCAGCCCGGAGGGATTGAGCACAGATACGCAGTATTTT. Its protein product is CASSPEGLSTDTQYF.

CDR3 region: CASSQERPGVMALHF. Here the CDR3 DNA reads TGTGCCAGCAGCCAAGAACGACCCGGGGTGATGGCCCTCCACTTT. The chain recombines TRBV3-1 (or the pseudogene TRBV3-2) with TRBJ1-6; D is undetermined. This CDR3 contains 15 residues. V lost 0 bases and J lost 14, with 17 bases in between. Germline lookup yields CDR1 LGHDT and CDR2 YNNKEL (reference sequence).

The chain is built from TRBV6-6 and TRBJ2-3; weak D call: TRBD2 (5 bases). CDR1 MNHNY and CDR2 SVGAGI come from the germline V gene (reference sequence). This CDR3 is 14 amino acids long. Trimming took off 2 bases at V and 6 bases at J, with 12 bases between the two ends. The CDR3 here is CASSYQRERDTQYF. The CDR3 DNA is TGTGCCAGCAGTTACCAAAGGGAGAGGGATACGCAGTATTTT.